Listed below are T cell receptor beta chains from one sample, sequenced in a study of Tregs in tolerant kidney transplant recipients. TCRdb's table, derived via immunoSEQ multiplex PCR, lists solely in-frame clones and lacks some. The sample includes under 300,000 clones, about 80% seen only once; the top ten take under 0.65%. The specimen sequenced was CD4+ T cells from blood. The source of these receptors is a human donor in good health. Both conserved end residues are part of each CDR3. D genes are given only for firm matches. Expanded clones are given a class, and other clones once, few, many or no size at all.

>15|TRBV11-3|-|-|TRBJ1-1
TGTGCCAGCAGCTTAGATGGTGGCAGGGACACTGAAGCTTTCTTT
CASSLDGGRDTEAFF
>13|TRBV6-5|-|-|TRBJ1-1
TGTGCCAGCAGCCCCCTATCGCGGGTCGAAGCTTTCTTT
CASSPLSRVEAFF
>11|TRBV20-1|-|-|TRBJ2-7
TGCAGTGCTGGGGCAGGTTACGAGCAGTACTTC
CSAGAGYEQYF
>16|TRBV18|-|-|TRBJ1-2
TGTGCCAGCTCACCATTCCGCCCTCCAGAGCGTGATGGCTACACCTTC
CASSPFRPPERDGYTF
>14|TRBV5-5|-|-|TRBJ1-5
TGTGCCAGCAGCTTGAATGGGGGCAATCAGCCCCAGCATTTT
CASSLNGGNQPQHF
>13|TRBV10-3|-|TRBD1|TRBJ1-2
TGTGCCACCTCCGAAACGACAGGGTATGGCTACACCTTC
CATSETTGYGYTF
>14|TRBV6-5|-|-|TRBJ2-7
TGTGCCAGCAGTCGGGACATGGGGGCCTACGAGCAGTACTTC
CASSRDMGAYEQYF
>12|TRBV29-1|once|-|TRBJ1-2
TGCAGCGTTGAGGACCGACACTATGGCTACACCTTC
CSVEDRHYGYTF
>15|TRBV5-4|-|TRBD2|TRBJ2-1
TGTGCCAGCAGCCGAGGGACTAGCGGGGTTAATGAGCAGTTCTTC
CASSRGTSGVNEQFF
>16|TRBV30|-|-|TRBJ1-1
TGTGCCTGGCCATCCCCGCAGGGTGTGATGAACACTGAAGCTTTCTTT
CAWPSPQGVMNTEAFF
>10|TRBV2|-|-|TRBJ1-2
TGTGCCAGTCGGACTGGTGGCTACACCTTC
CASRTGGYTF
>13|TRBV10-3|-|-|TRBJ2-7
TGTGCCATCAGTGAGGCAGGCTCCTACGAGCAGTACTTC
CAISEAGSYEQYF
>14|TRBV5-4|-|TRBD2|TRBJ2-7
TGTGCCAGCAGCCAAGGCGGGAGGGCGAGCGAGCAGTACTTC
CASSQGGRASEQYF
>13|TRBV18|-|TRBD1|TRBJ1-1
TGTGCCAGCTCACCACAAGGACAGGGGGGGGATTTCTTT
CASSPQGQGGDFF
>12|TRBV2|-|-|TRBJ1-2
TGTGCCAGCATTCGGATAAACTATGGCTACACCTTC
CASIRINYGYTF
>16|TRBV4-1|-|-|TRBJ2-7
TGCGCCAGCAGCCGATACTGGGACCGAGATACTTACGAGCAGTACTTC
CASSRYWDRDTYEQYF
>14|TRBV7-6|few|-|TRBJ1-2
TGTGCCAGCAGCTTACAACAGGGAGGCTATGGCTACACCTTC
CASSLQQGGYGYTF
>18|TRBV11-2|-|TRBD2|TRBJ2-7
TGTGCCAGCAGCTTAGCGGGTCTAGCGGGAGTTTCGTCCTACGAGCAGTACTTC
CASSLAGLAGVSSYEQYF
>15|TRBV15|-|-|TRBJ1-2
TGTGCCACCAGCAGAGATTCAGGGCAGAGCTATGGCTACACCTTC
CATSRDSGQSYGYTF